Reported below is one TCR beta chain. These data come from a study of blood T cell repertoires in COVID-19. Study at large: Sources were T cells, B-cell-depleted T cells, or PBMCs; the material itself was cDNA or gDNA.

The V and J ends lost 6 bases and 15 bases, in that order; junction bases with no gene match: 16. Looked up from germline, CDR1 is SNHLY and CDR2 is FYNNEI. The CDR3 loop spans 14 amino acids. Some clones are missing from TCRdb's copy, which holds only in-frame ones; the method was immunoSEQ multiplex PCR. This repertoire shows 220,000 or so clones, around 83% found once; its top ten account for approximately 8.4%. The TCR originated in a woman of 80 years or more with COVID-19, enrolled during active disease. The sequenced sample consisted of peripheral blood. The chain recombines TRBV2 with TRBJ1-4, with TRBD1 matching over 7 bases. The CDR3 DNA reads TGTGCCAGCAGGGACGCTGGGACAGCCGGCATGGTGTTTTTT. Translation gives CASRDAGTAGMVFF.